The count of the clone carrying this T cell receptor beta chain is one. Its antigen is unknown. These data come from a study of cytomegalovirus exposure and HLA in healthy donors. Whole-study findings and limits: Later analysis reportedly placed an Asian-associated ancestry cluster below the roughly 670-donor mean in N-insertions. Per a prior analysis, the majority of TCR beta V segments were productive roughly 90% or roughly 30% of the time.

A multiplex PCR was run with 60 Vbeta primers and 13 Jbeta primers. Measured with immunoSEQ multiplex PCR; TCRdb has only the in-frame clones, and not every one. Here the sample spans roughly 190,000 clones, about 84% being singletons. This TCR derives from a man in his fifties or sixties in good health and CMV-seronegative. Sample: PBMCs.

The CDR3 nucleotides read TGTGCCAGCAGTACTTACAGGGGGTCAGATACGCAGTATTTT. It codes for CASSTYRGSDTQYF. The rearrangement uses TRBV27 and TRBJ2-3; 8 nucleotides agree with TRBD1. Per the germline V gene, CDR1 is MNHEY and CDR2 is SMNVEV (reference sequence). With V trimmed by 5 bases and J by 4 bases, 5 bases remained unmatched. This CDR3 comprises 14 residues.